The T cell receptor beta chain under discussion was sequenced for a study of cytomegalovirus exposure and HLA in healthy donors. CDR1 is SQVTM, CDR2 ANQGSEA, per germline. CDR3 length: 13 amino acids. J gave up 6 bases and V 7 bases, and 7 bases lay outside the gene matches. Both 60 Vbeta primers and 13 Jbeta primers went into the PCR. TCRdb's copy holds only in-frame clones and misses some; the assay was immunoSEQ multiplex PCR. The sample has a few hundred thousand clones, over 65% seen once; the top ten hold less than 3.5%. Study conclusions and caveats: Immune exposure information available was restricted to CMV serostatus. In a later analysis, at a false discovery rate of 0.05, about 15,000 TCR beta sequences were associated with HLA alleles. Reported findings show TCR beta sequences accurately forecast HLA-A and HLA-B alleles in most subjects. Segments of the TCR beta V type were, in most cases, productive about 87% or about 30% of the time in an earlier analysis.

On this clone: As yet, its antigen is unknown.

This TCR was recovered from a woman aged 25-40 years in good health and CMV-seronegative. This chain joins TRBV29-1 and TRBJ2-3, with 10 bases that match TRBD1. What was sequenced was PBMCs. The chain's CDR3 is CSARTGGFDTQYF. The CDR3 bases are TGCAGCGCCAGGACAGGGGGATTTGATACGCAGTATTTT.